The 13 T cell receptor beta chains in this list originate from one sample, sequenced in a study of blood T cell repertoires in COVID-19. Assay: immunoSEQ multiplex PCR; the TCRdb copy retains only in-frame clones and omits some. The sample carries around 100,000 clones, around 80% recorded once. Sequenced sample: peripheral blood. The receptors were sampled from a human donor in a cohort sampled during active COVID-19.

This chain's CDR3 is CARSLDRANQPQHF. CDR3 sequence (DNA): TGTGCCAGAAGCTTGGACAGGGCCAATCAGCCCCAGCATTTT. V usage is TRBV5-3 and J usage is TRBJ1-5, with D possibly TRBD1 on 6 matching bases. TRBV5-3 is an open reading frame whose function is uncertain. The CDR3 spans 14 residues. Trimming stripped 0 bases from V and 3 bases from J, with 7 bases between.

The chain employs TRBV2 and TRBJ1-5; possibly TRBD1 for D (6 bases). Germline CDR1 is SNHLY and CDR2 is FYNNEI. The ends were cut back, 5 bases at V and 1 base at J, with 9 bases in the middle. The CDR3 is 14 residues long. The CDR3 region is CASSYGQSNQPQHF. CDR3 nucleotide sequence: TGTGCCAGCAGTTACGGACAGAGCAATCAGCCCCAGCATTTT.

The V gene is TRBV19, the J gene TRBJ2-7, with a tentative D call TRBD2 (6 bases). The germline V gene encodes CDR1 LNHDA and CDR2 SQIVND (reference sequence). V was trimmed by 3 bases and J by 4 bases, leaving 16 bases between them. This CDR3 has 15 amino acids. For the CDR3, the DNA is TGTGCCAGTAGTATGGCGGGGCAGGGATGGTACGAGCAGTACTTC. Encoded protein: CASSMAGQGWYEQYF.

The J gene is TRBJ2-6, the V gene TRBV28; 11 bases map to TRBD1. The length of the CDR3 is 16 residues. V lost 8 bases and J lost 0; bases outside the gene matches: 3. Looked up from germline, CDR1 is MDHEN and CDR2 is SYDVKM. CDR3 region: CASRTGGFSGANVLTF. For the CDR3, the DNA is TGTGCCAGCCGGACAGGGGGCTTCTCTGGGGCCAACGTCCTGACTTTC. Filled out from reference TRBV28 and TRBJ2-6, the complete variable domain reads DVKVTQSSRYLVKRTGEKVFLECVQDMDHENMFWYRQDPGLGLRLIYFSYDVKMKEKGDIPEGYSVSREKKERFSLILESASTNQTSMYLCASRTGGFSGANVLTFGAGSRLTVL.

The genes are TRBV29-1 and TRBJ2-1; TRBD1 matches at 10 bases. Losses at the gene ends were 7 bases for V and 5 bases for J; bases not matched to a gene: 5. The CDR3 sequence is 13 residues long. CDR1 and CDR2 (germline): SQVTM, ANQGSEA. The CDR3 DNA follows: TGCAGCGCGGGGACAGGGGTCCACAATGAGCAGTTCTTC. This encodes CSAGTGVHNEQFF.

This clone was observed once. The V gene is TRBV7-8, the J gene TRBJ2-1; 7 positions agree with TRBD1. Unmatched junction bases numbered 8, after V lost 1 base and J lost 5 bases. The CDR3 contains 16 residues. Germline V lookup: CDR1 SGHVS, CDR2 FQNEAQ. DNA of the CDR3: TGTGCCAGCAGCTTAGAGGGGGCTCTAATTAACAATGAGCAGTTCTTC. Residues: CASSLEGALINNEQFF. Looking up the rest from reference TRBV7-8 and TRBJ2-1 gives the full variable domain: GAGVSQSPRYKVAKRGQDVALRCDPISGHVSLFWYQQALGQGPEFLTYFQNEAQLDKSGLPSDRFFAERPEGSVSTLKIQRTQQEDSAVYLCASSLEGALINNEQFFGPGTRLTVL.

The chain joins TRBV12-5 to TRBJ1-2, with 8 bases aligning to TRBD1. Per the germline V gene, CDR1 is LGHNT and CDR2 is FRNRAP. J lost 4 bases, V lost 6 bases, and 19 bases had no gene match. The CDR3 consists of 18 residues. This chain's CDR3 is CASGPTTGGSVGGYGYTF. The CDR3, as DNA: TGTGCTAGTGGCCCAACCACAGGGGGATCAGTCGGTGGCTATGGCTACACCTTC.

The chain carries TRBV2 and TRBJ1-2; D possibly corresponds to TRBD1 (5 bases). Germline-derived CDR1 and CDR2 are SNHLY and FYNNEI. The CDR3 consists of 11 residues. V was clipped by 9 bases and J by 4 bases, with 9 bases between them. The CDR3 DNA sequence: TGTGCCAGTCGACAGTCCTATGGCTACACCTTC. It translates to CASRQSYGYTF.

The rearrangement uses TRBV14 and TRBJ2-1; TRBD1 aligns across 9 bases. Germline-derived CDR1 and CDR2 are SGHDN and FVKESK. The V and J ends lost 5 bases and 8 bases, in that order; junction bases with no gene match: 10. The CDR3 length is 15 residues. This CDR3 is CASSAMGTGFYEQFF. The DNA of the CDR3 is TGTGCCAGCAGCGCAATGGGGACAGGGTTCTATGAGCAGTTCTTC.

The sample holds one count of this clone. The rearrangement joins TRBV2 to TRBJ1-4, with D maybe TRBD1 (6 bases). CDR1 and CDR2 (germline): SNHLY, FYNNEI. V lost 7 bases to trimming and J lost 2 bases, with 14 bases between them. CDR3 length: 15 amino acids. This CDR3 is CASTGQPTTNEKLFF. Written as DNA, the CDR3 is TGTGCCAGCACCGGACAGCCGACCACTAATGAAAAACTGTTTTTT.

V gene TRBV27 combines with J gene TRBJ1-2; the match to TRBD1 covers 9 bases. Germline V CDR1 and CDR2: MNHEY, SMNVEV (reference sequence). V gave up 6 bases and J gave up 7 bases; unmatched junction bases: 6. This CDR3 comprises 13 residues. This chain's CDR3 is CASSPGQGLGYTF. For the CDR3, the DNA is TGTGCCAGCAGCCCGGGACAGGGTCTTGGCTACACCTTC.

The V and J genes are TRBV7-3 and TRBJ1-1; D remains ambiguous. This CDR3 is built from 13 residues. The ends were cut back, 5 bases at V and 4 bases at J, with 11 bases in the middle. The germline V gene encodes CDR1 SGHTA and CDR2 FQGTGA. The CDR3 loop is CASSATAVTEAFF. In nucleotides, the CDR3 is TGTGCCAGCAGCGCGACCGCGGTCACTGAAGCTTTCTTT.

About this clone: The junction differs from germline at one of its ends, possibly a read error. This rearrangement joins TRBV7-7 to TRBJ2-1; TRBD1 aligns across 10 bases. Germline CDR1 reads SSHAT; CDR2 reads FNYEAQ (reference sequence). The CDR3 runs 17 residues. The CDR3 loop reads CASSQRTGTGAYNEQFF. The CDR3, as DNA: TGTGCTAGCAGTCAGAGAACCGGGACAGGGGCATACAATGAGCAGTTCTTC.